This is a list of T cell receptor beta chains from one sample in a study of T cell changes during pregnancy in multiple sclerosis. Assay used: immunoSEQ multiplex PCR; TCRdb lists only in-frame clones, some missing. The sample lists approximately 47,000 clones, around nine tenths occurring once. The sequenced sample was peripheral blood, obtained in the first trimester of pregnancy. These TCRs come from a female donor with multiple sclerosis, enrolled in a pregnancy study. The CDR3 runs from the conserved cysteine through the conserved F or W. The order of the fields is CDR3 DNA, CDR3 protein, J gene, clone size, D gene, V gene. The D gene is left open where the match is weak. Clone sizes are given selectively: once, few, many, or a class where the clone is expanded.

TGTGCCAGCAGTGAAAGGGCGACAGTCTCTGGAAACACCATATATTTT,CASSERATVSGNTIYF,TRBJ1-3,once,-,TRBV2
TGTGCCAGTAGTTGGGATACAGGGGTTGATCAGCCCCAGCATTTT,CASSWDTGVDQPQHF,TRBJ1-5,-,TRBD1,TRBV19
TGTGCCAGCAACCGACAGGGGGCGACTGGCTACACCTTC,CASNRQGATGYTF,TRBJ1-2,few,TRBD1,TRBV6-1
TGTGCCAGCAGCCCACCCCCAACAGGGACGCCTCTCTCTGGAAACACCATATATTTT,CASSPPPTGTPLSGNTIYF,TRBJ1-3,once,-,TRBV7-3
TGTGCCAGCAGCTTCCCCCCGGACTGGGGTGGTGGAAACACCATATATTTT,CASSFPPDWGGGNTIYF,TRBJ1-3,-,-,TRBV9
TGCGCCAGCAGCCATCCTACCCGGCAGGGTTTTCCCTACGAGCAGTACTTC,CASSHPTRQGFPYEQYF,TRBJ2-7,-,-,TRBV4-1
TGTGCCAGCAGTACCAGTCTAGCGTTCTACAATGAGCAGTTCTTC,CASSTSLAFYNEQFF,TRBJ2-1,-,-,TRBV7-9
TGTGCCAGCAGCGTGGACAGGGGGCTTGGTGAAGCTTTCTTT,CASSVDRGLGEAFF,TRBJ1-1,-,TRBD1,TRBV5-4
TGTGCCAGCAGTTTGGGCGGGGCCATCGGCAATGAGCAGTTCTTC,CASSLGGAIGNEQFF,TRBJ2-1,-,-,TRBV28
TGCGCCAGCAGATTCGGACAGGGGACCTACGAGCAGTACTTC,CASRFGQGTYEQYF,TRBJ2-7,-,TRBD1,TRBV10-2
TGTGCCAGCAGCTCAACTTCCCACCCTAACTATGGCTACACCTTC,CASSSTSHPNYGYTF,TRBJ1-2,-,-,TRBV7-9
TGTGCCAGCAGAGGACAGTTGAACACTGAAGCTTTCTTT,CASRGQLNTEAFF,TRBJ1-1,few,-,TRBV2
TGTGCCAGCAGTTTCGGGGACAGGATCTACGAGCAGTACTTC,CASSFGDRIYEQYF,TRBJ2-7,-,TRBD1,TRBV28
TGTGCCAGCAGGCCTAGGAGAGGAGATTCACCCCTCCACTTT,CASRPRRGDSPLHF,TRBJ1-6,-,-,TRBV6-1
TGTGCCAGCAGCTTCGGTGCGGACTCTGGAAACACCATATATTTT,CASSFGADSGNTIYF,TRBJ1-3,-,-,TRBV5-4
TGTGCCAGCAGCCTAGGCCCACGTTCCGGCTACGAGCAGTACTTC,CASSLGPRSGYEQYF,TRBJ2-7,few,-,TRBV7-8
TGCGCCAGCAGTCCCCTAGGGAGGGGGGACTATGGCTACACCTTC,CASSPLGRGDYGYTF,TRBJ1-2,-,-,TRBV4-1
TGCAGTGCTAACAGGGGGGACGAGCAGTACTTC,CSANRGDEQYF,TRBJ2-7,-,TRBD1,TRBV20-1
TGTGCCAGCAGCTTGGAGACTTATGGCTACACCTTC,CASSLETYGYTF,TRBJ1-2,-,-,TRBV5-5
TGTGCCAGCAGCTTAGGGGAGTATCGGAGGACTGAAGCTTTCTTT,CASSLGEYRRTEAFF,TRBJ1-1,-,-,TRBV7-6
TGTGCCTGCCCGCAAGACACGGTAGAAGGCTACACCTTC,CACPQDTVEGYTF,TRBJ1-2,-,-,TRBV30
TGCGCCAGCAGCTTGGGGGGGGGCGGCACTGAAGCTTTCTTT,CASSLGGGGTEAFF,TRBJ1-1,-,-,TRBV5-1
TGTGCCAGTAGTGTATCAACGGGGATCAGCTCCTACGAGCAGTACTTC,CASSVSTGISSYEQYF,TRBJ2-7,-,-,TRBV19
TGTGCCAGCAGTTGGCTGTCGGGCGAGCAGTACTTC,CASSWLSGEQYF,TRBJ2-7,-,-,TRBV6-6
TGCGCCAGCAGCCCCTCCCCAGGGAACGCTGAAAAACTGTTTTTT,CASSPSPGNAEKLFF,TRBJ1-4,-,-,TRBV4-1
TGCGCCAGCAGCTTGACAGGCCCCTACGAGCAGTACTTC,CASSLTGPYEQYF,TRBJ2-7,-,-,TRBV5-1
TGTGCCAGCAGCCCCAGGGGCCATTCACCCCTCCACTTT,CASSPRGHSPLHF,TRBJ1-6,-,-,TRBV5-6
TGCGCCAGCAGCTTGACAGGGTGGGAGACCCAGTACTTC,CASSLTGWETQYF,TRBJ2-5,-,-,TRBV5-1
TGTGCCAGCAGCGGCACCGGGACTGGCGGCACCCAGTACTTC,CASSGTGTGGTQYF,TRBJ2-5,-,-,TRBV9
TGTGCCAGCAGCCCCCACGGGGGGGATTCACCCCTCCACTTT,CASSPHGGDSPLHF,TRBJ1-6,-,-,TRBV7-3
TGTGCCAGCAGTTTACTCCACGGGGGGCTCGGAGATACGCAGTATTTT,CASSLLHGGLGDTQYF,TRBJ2-3,-,-,TRBV6-5
TGTGCCAGCAGCTTTCCGGGACTCCAAGAGACCCAGTACTTC,CASSFPGLQETQYF,TRBJ2-5,-,-,TRBV14